This T cell receptor beta chain was sequenced in a study of cytomegalovirus exposure and HLA in healthy donors. The study, taken as a whole, reports: Links to common viral pathogens appeared, in a later analysis, for several of the most significant clusters. A few chains tied to CMV proved CMV antigen-specific in vitro. The study carried out a later analysis of TCR beta sequences. It associated around 17,000 of them with specific HLA alleles at a false discovery rate of 0.05. By a later analysis, the bulk of CMV-associated TCR beta chains appeared HLA-restricted.

A note on this clone: Antigen unknown.

PCR used 60 Vbeta primers and 13 Jbeta primers. Assay used: immunoSEQ multiplex PCR; TCRdb lists only in-frame clones, some missing. The sample holds about 140,000 clones; 65% to 85% are singletons and the top ten take roughly 4%. V lost 4 bases, J lost 0 bases, and 3 bases stayed unmatched. The V gene's germline CDR1 is SGHDT and CDR2 YYEEEE. This CDR3 spans 15 amino acids. This TCR was sampled from a woman between 40 and 50 years old in good health and CMV-seropositive. Sequenced sample: PBMCs. J is TRBJ2-2 and V is TRBV5-6; 7 bases are a match to TRBD2. The CDR3 sequence is CASSGGGSNTGELFF. The CDR3 bases are TGTGCCAGCAGCGGGGGGGGGTCGAACACCGGGGAGCTGTTTTTT.